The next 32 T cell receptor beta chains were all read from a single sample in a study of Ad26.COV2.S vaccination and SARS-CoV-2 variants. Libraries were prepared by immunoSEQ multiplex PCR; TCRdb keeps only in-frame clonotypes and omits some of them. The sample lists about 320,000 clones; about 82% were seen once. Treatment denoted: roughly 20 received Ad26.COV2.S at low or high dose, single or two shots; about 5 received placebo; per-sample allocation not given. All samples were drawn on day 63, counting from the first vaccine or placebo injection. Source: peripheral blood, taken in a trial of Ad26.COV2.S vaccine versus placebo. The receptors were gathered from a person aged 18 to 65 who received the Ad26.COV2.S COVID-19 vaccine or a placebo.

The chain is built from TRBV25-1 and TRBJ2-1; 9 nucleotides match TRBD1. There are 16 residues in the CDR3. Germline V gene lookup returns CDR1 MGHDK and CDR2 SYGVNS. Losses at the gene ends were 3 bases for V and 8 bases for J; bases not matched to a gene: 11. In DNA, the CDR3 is TGTGCCAGCAGTGAGAGCGGCGGGACAGGGCCCCATGAGCAGTTCTTC. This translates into CASSESGGTGPHEQFF.

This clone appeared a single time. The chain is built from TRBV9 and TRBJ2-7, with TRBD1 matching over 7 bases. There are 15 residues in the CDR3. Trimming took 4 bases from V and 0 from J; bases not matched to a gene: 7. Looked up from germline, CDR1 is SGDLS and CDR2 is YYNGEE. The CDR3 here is CASSPGTAISYEQYF. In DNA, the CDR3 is TGTGCCAGCAGCCCTGGGACAGCCATCTCCTACGAGCAGTACTTC.

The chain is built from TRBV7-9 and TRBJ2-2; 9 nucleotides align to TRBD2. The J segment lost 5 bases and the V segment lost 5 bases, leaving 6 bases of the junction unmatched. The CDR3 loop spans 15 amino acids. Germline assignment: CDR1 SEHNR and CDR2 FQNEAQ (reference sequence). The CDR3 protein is CASSPRTSETGELFF. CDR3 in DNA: TGTGCCAGCAGCCCCCGGACTAGCGAGACCGGGGAGCTGTTTTTT.

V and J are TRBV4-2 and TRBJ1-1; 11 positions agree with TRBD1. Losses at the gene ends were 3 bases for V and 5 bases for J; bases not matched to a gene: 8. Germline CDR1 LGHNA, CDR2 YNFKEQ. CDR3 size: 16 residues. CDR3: CASSHGGQGAMTEAFF. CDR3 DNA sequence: TGTGCCAGCAGCCACGGCGGACAGGGGGCGATGACTGAAGCTTTCTTT.

CDR3 in DNA: TGTGCCAGCTCACCTACCCCAAAGGTCACTGAAGCTTTCTTT. It yields the protein CASSPTPKVTEAFF. The chain is built from TRBV18 and TRBJ1-1; D not certain. Trimming cost V 3 bases and J 4 bases, with 12 bases left between them. This CDR3 is 14 amino acids long. Germline loops: CDR1 KGHSH, CDR2 LQKENI.

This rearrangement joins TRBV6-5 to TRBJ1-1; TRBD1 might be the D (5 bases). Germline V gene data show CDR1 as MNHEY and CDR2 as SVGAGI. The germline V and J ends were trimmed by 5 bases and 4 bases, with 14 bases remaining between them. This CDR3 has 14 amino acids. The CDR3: CASSLTTGATEAFF. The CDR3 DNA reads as TGTGCCAGCAGTCTTACGACTGGGGCCACTGAAGCTTTCTTT.

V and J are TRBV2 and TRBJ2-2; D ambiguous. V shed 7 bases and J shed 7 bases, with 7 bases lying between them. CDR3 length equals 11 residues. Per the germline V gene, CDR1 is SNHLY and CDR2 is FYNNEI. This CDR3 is CASTFSGELFF. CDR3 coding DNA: TGTGCCAGCACTTTCAGCGGGGAGCTGTTTTTT. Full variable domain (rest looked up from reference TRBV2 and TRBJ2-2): EPEVTQTPSHQVTQMGQEVILRCVPISNHLYFYWYRQILGQKVEFLVSFYNNEISEKSEIFDDQFSVERPDGSNFTLKIRSTKLEDSAMYFCASTFSGELFFGEGSRLTVL.

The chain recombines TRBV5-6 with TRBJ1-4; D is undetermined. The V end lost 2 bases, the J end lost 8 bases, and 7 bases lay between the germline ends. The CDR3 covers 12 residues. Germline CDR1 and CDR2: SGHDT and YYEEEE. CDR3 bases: TGTGCCAGCAGCTTAGGTGCGGAAAAACTGTTTTTT. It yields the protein CASSLGAEKLFF.

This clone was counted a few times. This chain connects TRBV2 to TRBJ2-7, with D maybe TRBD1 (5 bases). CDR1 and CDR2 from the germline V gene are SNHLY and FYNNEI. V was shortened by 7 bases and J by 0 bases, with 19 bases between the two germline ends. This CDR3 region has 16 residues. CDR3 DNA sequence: TGTGCCAGCACCCAGACAGCTAGGAAGAACTCCTACGAGCAGTACTTC. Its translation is CASTQTARKNSYEQYF.

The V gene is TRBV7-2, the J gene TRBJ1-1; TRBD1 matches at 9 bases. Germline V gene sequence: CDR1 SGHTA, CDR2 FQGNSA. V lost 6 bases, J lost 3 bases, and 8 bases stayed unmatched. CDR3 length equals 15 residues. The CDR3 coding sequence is TGTGCCAGCAGTCAAACAGGGGGCCTGGACACTGAAGCTTTCTTT. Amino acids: CASSQTGGLDTEAFF.

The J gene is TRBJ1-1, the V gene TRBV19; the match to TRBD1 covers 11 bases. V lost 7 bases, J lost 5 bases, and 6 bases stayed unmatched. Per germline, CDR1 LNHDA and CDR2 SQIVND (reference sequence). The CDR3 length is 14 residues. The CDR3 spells CASKDRGPGTEAFF. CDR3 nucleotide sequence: TGTGCCAGTAAGGACAGGGGGCCTGGGACTGAAGCTTTCTTT.

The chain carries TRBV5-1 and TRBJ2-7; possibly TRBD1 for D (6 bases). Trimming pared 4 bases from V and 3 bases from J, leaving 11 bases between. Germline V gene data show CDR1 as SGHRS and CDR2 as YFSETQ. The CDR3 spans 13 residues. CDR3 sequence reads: CASSPDSRYEQYF. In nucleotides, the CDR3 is TGCGCCAGCAGCCCGGACAGCCGCTACGAGCAGTACTTC.

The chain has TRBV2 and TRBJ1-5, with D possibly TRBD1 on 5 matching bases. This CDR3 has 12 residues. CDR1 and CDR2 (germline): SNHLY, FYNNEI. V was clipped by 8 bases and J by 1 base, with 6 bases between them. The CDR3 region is CASGDSNQPQHF. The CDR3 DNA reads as TGTGCCAGCGGGGACAGCAATCAGCCCCAGCATTTT.

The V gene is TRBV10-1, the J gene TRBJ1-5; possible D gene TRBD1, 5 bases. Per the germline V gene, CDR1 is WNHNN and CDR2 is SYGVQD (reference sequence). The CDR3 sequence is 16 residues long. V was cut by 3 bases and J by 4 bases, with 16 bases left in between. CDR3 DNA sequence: TGCGCCAGCAGTGATTTGACAGCAAAGGTAAATCAGCCCCAGCATTTT. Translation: CASSDLTAKVNQPQHF.

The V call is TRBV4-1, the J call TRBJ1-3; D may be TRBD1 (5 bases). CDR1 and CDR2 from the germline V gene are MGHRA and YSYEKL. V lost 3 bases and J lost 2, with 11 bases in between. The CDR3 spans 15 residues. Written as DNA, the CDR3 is TGCGCCAGCAGCCATCAAGGGGTAGCTGGAAACACCATATATTTT. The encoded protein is CASSHQGVAGNTIYF.

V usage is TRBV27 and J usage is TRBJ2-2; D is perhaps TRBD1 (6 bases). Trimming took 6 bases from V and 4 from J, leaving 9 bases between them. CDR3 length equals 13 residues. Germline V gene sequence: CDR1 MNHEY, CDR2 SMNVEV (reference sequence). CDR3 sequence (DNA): TGTGCCAGCAGGAGCAGGGGCACCGGGGAGCTGTTTTTT. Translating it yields CASRSRGTGELFF.

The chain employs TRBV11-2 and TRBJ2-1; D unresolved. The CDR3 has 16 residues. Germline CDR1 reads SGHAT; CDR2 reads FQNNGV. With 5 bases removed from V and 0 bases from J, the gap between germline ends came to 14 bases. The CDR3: CASSLWTGNSYNEQFF. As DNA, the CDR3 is TGTGCCAGCAGCCTCTGGACGGGCAACTCCTACAATGAGCAGTTCTTC.

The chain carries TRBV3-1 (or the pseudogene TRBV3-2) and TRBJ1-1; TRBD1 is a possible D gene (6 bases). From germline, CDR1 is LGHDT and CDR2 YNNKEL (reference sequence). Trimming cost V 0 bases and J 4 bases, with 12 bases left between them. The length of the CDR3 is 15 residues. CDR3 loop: CASSQDPSGATEAFF. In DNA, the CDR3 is TGTGCCAGCAGCCAAGATCCGTCAGGGGCCACTGAAGCTTTCTTT.

CDR3 sequence: CASSIRRGSNQPQHF. CDR3 nucleotides: TGTGCCAGTAGTATACGGAGGGGGAGCAATCAGCCCCAGCATTTT. The chain combines TRBV19 with TRBJ1-5, with D possibly being TRBD1 (6 bases). This CDR3 has 15 residues. V lost 2 bases and J lost 1, with 9 bases in between. CDR1 LNHDA and CDR2 SQIVND come from the germline V gene (reference sequence).

CDR3 sequence: CASSAAAGNTIYF. The CDR3 DNA is TGTGCCAGCAGCGCGGCAGCTGGAAACACCATATATTTT. The chain links TRBV9 to TRBJ1-3, with D uncertain. The ends were cut back, 3 bases at V and 2 bases at J, with 6 bases in the middle. In germline, CDR1 is SGDLS, CDR2 YYNGEE. This CDR3 has 13 residues.

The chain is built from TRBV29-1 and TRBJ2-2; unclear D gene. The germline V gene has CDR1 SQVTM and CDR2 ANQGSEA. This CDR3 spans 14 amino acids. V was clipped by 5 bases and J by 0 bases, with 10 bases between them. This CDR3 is CSVSIVPNTGELFF. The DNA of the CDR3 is TGCAGCGTTTCTATCGTCCCGAACACCGGGGAGCTGTTTTTT.

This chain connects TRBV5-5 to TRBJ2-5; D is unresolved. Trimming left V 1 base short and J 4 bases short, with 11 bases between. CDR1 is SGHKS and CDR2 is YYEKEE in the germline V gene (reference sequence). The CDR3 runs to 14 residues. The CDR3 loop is CASSLPLTLETQYF. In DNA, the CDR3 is TGTGCCAGCAGCTTGCCCTTGACGTTAGAGACCCAGTACTTC.

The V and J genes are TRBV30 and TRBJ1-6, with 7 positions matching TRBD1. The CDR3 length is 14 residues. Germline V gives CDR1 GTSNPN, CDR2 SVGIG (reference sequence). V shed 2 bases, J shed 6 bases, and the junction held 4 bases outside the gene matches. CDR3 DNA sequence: TGTGCCTGGAGTATCCGGGACAGTAATTCACCCCTCCACTTT. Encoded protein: CAWSIRDSNSPLHF.

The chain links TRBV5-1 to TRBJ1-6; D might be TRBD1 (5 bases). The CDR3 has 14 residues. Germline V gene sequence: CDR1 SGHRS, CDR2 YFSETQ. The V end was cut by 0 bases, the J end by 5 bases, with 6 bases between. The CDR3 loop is CASSLEGNNSPLHF. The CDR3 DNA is TGCGCCAGCAGCTTGGAGGGGAATAATTCACCCCTCCACTTT.

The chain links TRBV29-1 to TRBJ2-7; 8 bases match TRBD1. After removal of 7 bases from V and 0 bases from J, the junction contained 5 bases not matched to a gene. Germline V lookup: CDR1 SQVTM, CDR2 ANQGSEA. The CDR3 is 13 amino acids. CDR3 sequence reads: CSATGGSSYEQYF. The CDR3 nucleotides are TGCAGCGCCACAGGGGGAAGCTCCTACGAGCAGTACTTC.

The DNA for the CDR3 is TGTGCCAGCAGCTTCGGCCCCCACAGGGGAGACCAAGAGACCCAGTACTTC. Amino acids: CASSFGPHRGDQETQYF. The V gene is TRBV7-8, the J gene TRBJ2-5; 7 positions match TRBD1. J was trimmed by 0 bases and V by 3 bases; bases with no gene match: 10. CDR3 length: 17 amino acids. Germline V CDR1 and CDR2: SGHVS, FQNEAQ.

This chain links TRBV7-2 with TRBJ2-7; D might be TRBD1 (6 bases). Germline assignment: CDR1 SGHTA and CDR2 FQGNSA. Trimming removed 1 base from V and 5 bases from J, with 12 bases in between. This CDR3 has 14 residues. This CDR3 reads CASSLGPGAHEQYF. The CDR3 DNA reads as TGTGCCAGCAGCTTAGGTCCAGGGGCCCACGAGCAGTACTTC.

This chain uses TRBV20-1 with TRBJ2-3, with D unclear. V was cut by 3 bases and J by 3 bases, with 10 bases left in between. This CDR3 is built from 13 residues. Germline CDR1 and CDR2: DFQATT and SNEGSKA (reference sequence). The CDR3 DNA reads TGCAGTGCTAGTCCCGGTGGGACAGATACGCAGTATTTT. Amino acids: CSASPGGTDTQYF.

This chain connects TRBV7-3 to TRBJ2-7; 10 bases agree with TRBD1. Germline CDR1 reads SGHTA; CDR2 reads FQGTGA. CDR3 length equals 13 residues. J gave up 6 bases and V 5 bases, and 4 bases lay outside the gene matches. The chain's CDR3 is CASSIRTGGEQYF. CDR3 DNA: TGTGCCAGCAGCATCCGGACAGGGGGCGAGCAGTACTTC. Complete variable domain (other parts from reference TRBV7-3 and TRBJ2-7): GAGVSQTPSNKVTEKGKYVELRCDPISGHTALYWYRQSLGQGPEFLIYFQGTGAADDSGLPNDRFFAVRPEGSVSTLKIQRTERGDSAVYLCASSIRTGGEQYFGPGTRLTVT.

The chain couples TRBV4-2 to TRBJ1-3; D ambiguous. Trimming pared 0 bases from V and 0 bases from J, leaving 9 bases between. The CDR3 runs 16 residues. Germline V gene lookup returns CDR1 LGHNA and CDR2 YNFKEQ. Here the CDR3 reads CASSQDEGFSGNTIYF. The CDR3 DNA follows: TGTGCCAGCAGCCAAGATGAGGGATTCTCTGGAAACACCATATATTTT.

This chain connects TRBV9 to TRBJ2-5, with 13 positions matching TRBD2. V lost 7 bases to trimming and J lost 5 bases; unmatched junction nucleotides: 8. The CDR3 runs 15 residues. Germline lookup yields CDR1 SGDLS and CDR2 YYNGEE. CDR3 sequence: CASGTSGVVGETQYF. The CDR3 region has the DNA TGTGCCAGCGGGACTAGCGGGGTGGTGGGGGAGACCCAGTACTTC.

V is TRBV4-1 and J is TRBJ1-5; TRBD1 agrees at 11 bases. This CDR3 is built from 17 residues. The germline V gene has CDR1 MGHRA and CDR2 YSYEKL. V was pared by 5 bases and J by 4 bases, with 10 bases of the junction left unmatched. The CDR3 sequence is CASSIRTGGADNQPQHF. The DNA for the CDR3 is TGCGCCAGCAGCATTCGGACAGGGGGCGCTGATAATCAGCCCCAGCATTTT.